The clone carrying this T cell receptor beta chain has a count of ten or more. The antigen remains unidentified. The read stops 3 residues short of the end of the CDR3; the missing end is completed from the germline J gene. Clones were read by immunoSEQ multiplex PCR, and TCRdb kept only the in-frame ones, dropping some. There are roughly 57,000 clones in the sample, none observed a single time. With V trimmed by 6 bases and J by 4 bases, 11 bases remained unmatched. Germline assignment: CDR1 SNHLY and CDR2 FYNNEI. The CDR3 has 15 residues. The data were taken from a study of T cell clonality in common variable immunodeficiency. Whole-study findings and limits: Reportedly, TCR beta sequences from common variable immunodeficiency showed fewer deletions and N-nucleotide insertions.

Sequenced input: peripheral blood mononuclear cells. The rearrangement joins TRBV2 to TRBJ2-5; 7 bases map to TRBD1. The sequence came from a person between 18 and 75 years old in good health. This CDR3 reads CASRVTGLVGETQYF. The DNA read from the CDR3 is TGTGCCAGCAGGGTGACAGGGCTGGTAGGAGAGACC.